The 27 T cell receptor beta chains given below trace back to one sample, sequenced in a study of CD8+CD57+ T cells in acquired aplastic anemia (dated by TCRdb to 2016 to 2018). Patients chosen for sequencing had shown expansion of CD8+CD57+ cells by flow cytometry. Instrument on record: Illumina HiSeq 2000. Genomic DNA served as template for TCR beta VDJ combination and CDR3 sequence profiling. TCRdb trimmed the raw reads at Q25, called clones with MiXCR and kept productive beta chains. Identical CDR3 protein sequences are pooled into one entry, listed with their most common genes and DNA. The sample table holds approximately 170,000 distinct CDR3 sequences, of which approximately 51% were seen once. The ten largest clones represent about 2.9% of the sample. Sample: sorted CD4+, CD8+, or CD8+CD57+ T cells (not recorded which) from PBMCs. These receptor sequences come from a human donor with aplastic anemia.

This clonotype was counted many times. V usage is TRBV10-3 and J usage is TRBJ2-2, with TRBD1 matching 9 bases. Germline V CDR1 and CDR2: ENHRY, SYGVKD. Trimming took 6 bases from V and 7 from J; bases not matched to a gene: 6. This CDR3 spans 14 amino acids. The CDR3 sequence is CAIRPGQGHGELFF. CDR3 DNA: TGTGCCATCAGGCCGGGACAGGGCCACGGGGAGCTGTTTTTT.

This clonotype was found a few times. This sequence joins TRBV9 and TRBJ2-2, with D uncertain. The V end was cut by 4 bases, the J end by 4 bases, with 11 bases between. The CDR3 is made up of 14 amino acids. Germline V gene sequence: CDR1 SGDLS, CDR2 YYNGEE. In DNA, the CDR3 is TGTGCCAGCAGCTTCTCGGTGGGCACCGGGGAGCTGTTTTTT. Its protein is CASSFSVGTGELFF.

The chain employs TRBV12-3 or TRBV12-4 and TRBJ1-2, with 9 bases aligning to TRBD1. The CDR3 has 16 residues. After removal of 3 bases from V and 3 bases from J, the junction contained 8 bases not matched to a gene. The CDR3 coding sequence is TGTGCCAGCAGTTTTCCGGGACAGGGAGGGGACTATGGCTACACCTTC. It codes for CASSFPGQGGDYGYTF.

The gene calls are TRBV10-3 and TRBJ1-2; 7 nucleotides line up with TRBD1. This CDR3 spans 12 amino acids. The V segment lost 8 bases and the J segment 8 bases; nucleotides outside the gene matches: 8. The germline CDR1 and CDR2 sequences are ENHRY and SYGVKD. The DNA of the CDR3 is TGTGCCATCGGACAGGTCAGCAGAGGCTACACCTTC. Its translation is CAIGQVSRGYTF.

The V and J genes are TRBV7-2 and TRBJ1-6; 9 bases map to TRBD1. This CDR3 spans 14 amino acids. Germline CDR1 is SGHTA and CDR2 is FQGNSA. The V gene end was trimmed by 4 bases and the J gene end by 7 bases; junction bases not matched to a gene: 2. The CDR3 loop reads CASSWGQGNSPLHF. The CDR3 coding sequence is TGTGCCAGCAGCTGGGGACAGGGAAATTCACCCCTCCACTTT.

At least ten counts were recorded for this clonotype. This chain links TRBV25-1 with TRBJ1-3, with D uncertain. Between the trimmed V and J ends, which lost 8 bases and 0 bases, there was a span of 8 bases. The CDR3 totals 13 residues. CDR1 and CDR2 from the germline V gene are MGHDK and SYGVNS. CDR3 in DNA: TGTGCCAGCTGTGGTAGCTCTGGAAACACCATATATTTT. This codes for CASCGSSGNTIYF.

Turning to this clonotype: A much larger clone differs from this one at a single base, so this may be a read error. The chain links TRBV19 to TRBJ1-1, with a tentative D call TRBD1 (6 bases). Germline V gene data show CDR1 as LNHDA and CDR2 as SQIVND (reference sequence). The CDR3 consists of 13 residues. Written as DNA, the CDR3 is TGTGCCGGTAGTACGCGGGGGCGGACTGAAGCTTTCTTT. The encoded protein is CAGSTRGRTEAFF.

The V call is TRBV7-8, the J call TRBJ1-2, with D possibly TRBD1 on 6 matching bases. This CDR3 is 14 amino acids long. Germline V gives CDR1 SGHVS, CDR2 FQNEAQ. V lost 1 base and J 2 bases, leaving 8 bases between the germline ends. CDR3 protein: CASSLEQGNYGYTF. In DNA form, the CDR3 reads TGTGCCAGCAGCTTAGAGCAGGGGAACTATGGCTACACCTTC.

The CDR3 DNA reads as TGTGCCACCAGCAGAGGGCGGGACGGGGCCTACGAGCAGTACTTC. This codes for CATSRGRDGAYEQYF. The J gene is TRBJ2-7, the V gene TRBV15, with D maybe TRBD2 (6 bases). Germline values: CDR1 LNHNV, CDR2 YYDKDF (reference sequence). The CDR3 has 15 amino acids. With 1 base removed from V and 2 bases from J, the gap between germline ends came to 12 bases.

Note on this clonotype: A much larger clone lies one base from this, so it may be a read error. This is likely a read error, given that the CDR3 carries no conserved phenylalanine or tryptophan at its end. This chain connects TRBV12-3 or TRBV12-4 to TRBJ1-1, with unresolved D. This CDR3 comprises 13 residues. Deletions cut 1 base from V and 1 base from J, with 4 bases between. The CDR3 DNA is TGTGCCAGCAGTTTAGGGGAGAACACTGAAGCTTTCCTT. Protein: CASSLGENTEAFL.

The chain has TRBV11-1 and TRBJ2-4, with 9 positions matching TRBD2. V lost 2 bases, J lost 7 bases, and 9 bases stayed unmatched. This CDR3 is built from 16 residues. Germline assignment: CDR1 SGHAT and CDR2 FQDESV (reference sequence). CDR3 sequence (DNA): TGTGCCAGCAGCTTACTCCCCGGGACTAGCCCTAACATTCAGTACTTC. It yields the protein CASSLLPGTSPNIQYF.

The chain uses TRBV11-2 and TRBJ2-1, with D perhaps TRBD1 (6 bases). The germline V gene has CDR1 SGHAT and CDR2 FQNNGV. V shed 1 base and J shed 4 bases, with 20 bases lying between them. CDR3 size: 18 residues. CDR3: CASSLGQGQGFTYNEQFF. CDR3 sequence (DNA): TGTGCCAGCAGCTTAGGTCAGGGCCAGGGGTTTACATACAATGAGCAGTTCTTC.

CDR3 loop: CASSFDRGMFF. In DNA, the CDR3 is TGTGCCAGCAGTTTTGACAGGGGAATGTTTTTT. This chain uses TRBV2 with TRBJ1-4; 8 bases are shared with TRBD1. From germline, CDR1 is SNHLY and CDR2 FYNNEI. J was trimmed by 15 bases and V by 5 bases; bases with no gene match: 5. This CDR3 has 11 residues.

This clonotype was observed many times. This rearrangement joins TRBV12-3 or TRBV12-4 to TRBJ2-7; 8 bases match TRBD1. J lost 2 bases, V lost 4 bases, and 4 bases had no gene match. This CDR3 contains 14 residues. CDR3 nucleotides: TGTGCCAGCAGTTGGGACAGGCTAACCTACGAGCAGTACTTC. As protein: CASSWDRLTYEQYF.

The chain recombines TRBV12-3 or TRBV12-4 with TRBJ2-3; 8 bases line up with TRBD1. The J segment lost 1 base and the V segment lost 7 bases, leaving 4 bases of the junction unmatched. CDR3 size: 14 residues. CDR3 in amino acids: CASKLGQGTDTQYF. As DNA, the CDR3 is TGTGCCAGCAAACTGGGACAGGGCACAGATACGCAGTATTTT.

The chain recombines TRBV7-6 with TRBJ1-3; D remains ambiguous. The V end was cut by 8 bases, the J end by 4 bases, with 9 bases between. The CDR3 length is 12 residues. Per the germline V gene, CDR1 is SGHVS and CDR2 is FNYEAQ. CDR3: CASGWEGNTIYF. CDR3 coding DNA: TGTGCCAGCGGCTGGGAAGGAAACACCATATATTTT.

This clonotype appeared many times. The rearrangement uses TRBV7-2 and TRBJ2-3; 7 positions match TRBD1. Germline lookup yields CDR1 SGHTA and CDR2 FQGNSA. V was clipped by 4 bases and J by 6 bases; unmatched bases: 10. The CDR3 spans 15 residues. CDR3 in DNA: TGTGCCAGCAGCTCCCGGGACAGTCTCCGGGATACGCAGTATTTT. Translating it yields CASSSRDSLRDTQYF. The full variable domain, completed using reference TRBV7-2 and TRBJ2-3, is GAGVSQSPSNKVTEKGKDVELRCDPISGHTALYWYRQSLGQGLEFLIYFQGNSAPDKSGLPSDRFSAERTGGSVSTLTIQRTQQEDSAVYLCASSSRDSLRDTQYFGPGTRLTVL.

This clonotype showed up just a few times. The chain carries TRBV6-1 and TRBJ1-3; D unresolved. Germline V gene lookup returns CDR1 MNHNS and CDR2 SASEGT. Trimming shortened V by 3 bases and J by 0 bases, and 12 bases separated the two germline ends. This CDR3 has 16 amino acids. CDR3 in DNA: TGTGCCAGCAGTGAGGGGTTTTTGGCCTCTGGAAACACCATATATTTT. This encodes CASSEGFLASGNTIYF.

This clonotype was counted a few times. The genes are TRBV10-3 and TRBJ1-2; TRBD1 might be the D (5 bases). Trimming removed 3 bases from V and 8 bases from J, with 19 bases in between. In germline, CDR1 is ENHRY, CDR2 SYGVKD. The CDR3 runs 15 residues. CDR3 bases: TGTGCCATCAGTGATCAGGACATCAAAATGGCGGGCTACACCTTC. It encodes CAISDQDIKMAGYTF.

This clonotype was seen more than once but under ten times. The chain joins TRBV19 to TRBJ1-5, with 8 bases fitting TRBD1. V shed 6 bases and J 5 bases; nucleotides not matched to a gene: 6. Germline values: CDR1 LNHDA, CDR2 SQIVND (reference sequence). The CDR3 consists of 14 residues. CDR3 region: CASSDRGRDQPQHF. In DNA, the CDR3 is TGTGCCAGTAGCGACAGGGGACGGGATCAGCCCCAGCATTTT.

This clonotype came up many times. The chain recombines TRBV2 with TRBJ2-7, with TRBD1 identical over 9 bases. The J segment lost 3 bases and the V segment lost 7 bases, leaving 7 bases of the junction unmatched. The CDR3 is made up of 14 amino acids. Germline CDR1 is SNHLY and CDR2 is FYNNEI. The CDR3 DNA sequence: TGTGCCAGCAATGGACAGGGGCGCGGCTACGAGCAGTACTTC. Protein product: CASNGQGRGYEQYF. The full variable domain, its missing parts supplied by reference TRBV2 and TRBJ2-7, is EPEVTQTPSHQVTQMGQEVILRCVPISNHLYFYWYRQILGQKVEFLVSFYNNEISEKSEIFDDQFSVERPDGSNFTLKIRSTKLEDSAMYFCASNGQGRGYEQYFGPGTRLTVT.

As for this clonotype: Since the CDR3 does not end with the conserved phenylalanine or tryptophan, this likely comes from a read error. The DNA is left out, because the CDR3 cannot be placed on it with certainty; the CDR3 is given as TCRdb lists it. The CDR3: CASSLKLSGVPNTGELFL. The genes are TRBV5-1 and TRBJ2-2. CDR1 is SGHRS and CDR2 is YFSETQ in the germline V gene. The CDR3 region is 18 residues in length, termini included.

CDR3 in DNA: TGTGCCAGCAGCGTTTCGGACTCTGGAAACACCATATATTTT. It encodes CASSVSDSGNTIYF. The chain has TRBV9 and TRBJ1-3; D remains ambiguous. With 2 bases removed from V and 0 bases from J, the gap between germline ends came to 6 bases. CDR1 is SGDLS, CDR2 YYNGEE, per germline. This CDR3 has 14 residues.

CDR3 DNA sequence: TGTGCCAGCAGTTCAGGGACCTCCAACCATGGCTACACCTTC. Translated, it gives CASSSGTSNHGYTF. This chain joins TRBV6-5 and TRBJ1-2; weak D call: TRBD1 (5 bases). The CDR3 is 14 amino acids. CDR1 and CDR2 (germline): MNHEY, SVGAGI. V lost 4 bases to trimming and J lost 6 bases, with 15 bases between them.

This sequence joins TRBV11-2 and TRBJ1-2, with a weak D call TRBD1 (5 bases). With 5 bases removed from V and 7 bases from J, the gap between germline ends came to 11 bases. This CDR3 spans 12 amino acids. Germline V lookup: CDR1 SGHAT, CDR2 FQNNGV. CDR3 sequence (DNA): TGTGCCAGCAGCCCCCCCGGGACTGGCTACACCTTC. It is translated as CASSPPGTGYTF. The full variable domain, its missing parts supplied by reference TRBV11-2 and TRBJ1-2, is EAGVAQSPRYKIIEKRQSVAFWCNPISGHATLYWYQQILGQGPKLLIQFQNNGVVDDSQLPKDRFSAERLKGVDSTLKIQPAKLEDSAVYLCASSPPGTGYTFGSGTRLTVV.

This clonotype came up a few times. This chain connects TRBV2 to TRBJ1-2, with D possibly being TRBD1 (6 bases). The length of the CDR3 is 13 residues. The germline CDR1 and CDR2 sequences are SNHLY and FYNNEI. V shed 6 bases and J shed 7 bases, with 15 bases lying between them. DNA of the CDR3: TGTGCCAGCAGGCTACAGGGTTCACCTGGCTACACCTTC. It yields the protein CASRLQGSPGYTF.

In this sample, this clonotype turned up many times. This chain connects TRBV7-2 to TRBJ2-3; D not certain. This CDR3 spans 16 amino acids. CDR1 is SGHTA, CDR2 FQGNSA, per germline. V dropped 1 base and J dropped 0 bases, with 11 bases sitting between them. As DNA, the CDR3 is TGTGCCAGCAGCTTAGGTGTGGACGCTAGCACAGATACGCAGTATTTT. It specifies CASSLGVDASTDTQYF.